This is a list of T cell receptor beta chains from one sample in a study of OX40 agonist ivuxolimab in advanced cancers. Sequenced by immunoSEQ multiplex PCR; TCRdb stores in-frame clones only, minus some. This sample has more than 60,000 clones, with 70% to 80% found just once. The specimen was CD4+ or CD8+ T cells sorted from blood, collected in a trial of the OX40 agonist ivuxolimab. The source is an adult with an advanced solid tumor such as melanoma, head and neck, liver or kidney cancer. Both conserved end residues are trimmed from each CDR3. For some rows the clone size is stated as once, few or many, or as a class when expanded; others skip it.

J gene,clone size,V gene,CDR3 protein
TRBJ2-7,-,TRBV28,ASSLVQGSYEQY
TRBJ1-3,-,TRBV5-1,ASSLLGQGGNTIY
TRBJ2-7,-,TRBV5-1,ASSSDRGGYEQY
TRBJ1-2,-,TRBV27,ASSPQGPSYGYT
TRBJ2-7,-,TRBV19,ASFLQKNYEQY
TRBJ1-1,few,TRBV19,ASTDPGRSGNTEAF
TRBJ1-2,-,TRBV5-1,ASTFGGPRFGYT
TRBJ1-5,-,TRBV19,ASSMVGGDNQPQH
TRBJ2-2,-,TRBV7-8,ASSLGLAGGSGELF
TRBJ2-1,-,TRBV11-3,ASSLANGYNEQF
TRBJ1-2,-,TRBV6-1,ASSEVDNYGYT
TRBJ2-5,-,TRBV5-1,ASSYPGQGKTQY
TRBJ2-7,-,TRBV7-2,ASRARDKREGLEQY
TRBJ2-7,few,TRBV28,ASSSEGKGIYEQY
TRBJ2-7,-,TRBV10-3,AINRQGNYEQY
TRBJ2-7,-,TRBV6-5,ASSPRSGNPYEQY
TRBJ1-4,-,TRBV10-3,AISENRATNEKLF
TRBJ1-5,-,TRBV18,ASSPGQEDQPQH
TRBJ1-5,-,TRBV19,ASSAVAKQGYSNQPQH
TRBJ2-3,once,TRBV10-2,ASKRGATTDTQY
TRBJ2-6,-,TRBV5-4,ASSVRSSWAGAVGANVLT
TRBJ1-4,-,TRBV30,AWSVGQGTTNEKLF
TRBJ2-1,-,TRBV4-1,ASSQPVSRSYNEQF
TRBJ1-5,-,TRBV18,ASSPDRAGQPQH
TRBJ1-4,-,TRBV7-9,ASNRGRGEKLF
TRBJ2-2,-,TRBV10-1,ASSNRGGGTGELF
TRBJ2-3,-,TRBV7-3,ASSPGPSTDTQY
-,-,TRBV7-8,ASSPLVLAGGSSYEQY
TRBJ2-7,-,TRBV5-1,ASSLEWDRGGEQY
TRBJ2-2,-,TRBV4-2,ASSQGLAGGNPNTGELF
TRBJ1-4,-,TRBV30,AWSPLGQGDEKLF
TRBJ1-1,-,TRBV2,ASSDSNTEAF
TRBJ1-5,-,TRBV6-9,ASSYSTRDSYSNQPQH
TRBJ1-2,-,TRBV6-1,ASSEGYGANYGYT
TRBJ1-1,-,TRBV18,ASSPERGGEAF